The source of this T cell receptor beta chain is a study of OX40 agonist ivuxolimab in advanced cancers. Study-wide points: Both blood CD4+ and CD8+ T cells showed clonal growth by week 6 at 0.1 to 3.0 mg/kg. Some of the nonresponding patients also showed low levels of normalized T-cell clonal expansion.

This table comes from immunoSEQ multiplex PCR, and its TCRdb copy is limited to in-frame clones, with some not included. The sample yields 20,000 to 30,000 clones, 83% seen once. As regards this clone: Its cognate antigen is unknown.

CDR1 is LGHNT, CDR2 FRNRAP, per germline. V was shortened by 4 bases and J by 8 bases, with 9 bases between the two germline ends. The CDR3 sequence is 12 residues long. The V call is TRBV12-5, the J call TRBJ1-3; D is undetermined. The receptor's source is an adult with an advanced solid tumor such as melanoma, head and neck, liver or kidney cancer. Sequencing used CD4+ or CD8+ T cells sorted from blood, obtained in a trial of the OX40 agonist ivuxolimab. The CDR3 spells CASGSKEDTIYF. CDR3 DNA sequence: TGTGCTAGTGGTTCGAAGGAGGACACCATATATTTT.